The 18 T cell receptor beta chains reported below all come from one sample, sequenced in a study of cytomegalovirus exposure and HLA in healthy donors. With 60 Vbeta and 13 Jbeta primers, the PCR was carried out. The table came from immunoSEQ multiplex PCR; TCRdb's copy has only in-frame clones and leaves some out. Of over 150,000 clones in the sample, 80% to 85% were seen once. Sequencing input: PBMCs. The receptors stem from a woman in her 50s in good health and CMV-seropositive.

J is TRBJ1-5 and V is TRBV5-8; D is possibly TRBD1 (5 bases). The germline gives CDR1 SGHTS, CDR2 YDEGEE. With 4 bases removed from V and 9 bases from J, the gap between germline ends came to 14 bases. This CDR3 comprises 13 residues. CDR3 DNA sequence: TGTGCCAGCAGCCGGAGGGGAAGCCGGCCCCAGCATTTT. Protein: CASSRRGSRPQHF.

This chain links TRBV28 with TRBJ2-7; a possible D gene is TRBD1 (6 bases). V gave up 7 bases and J gave up 5 bases, with 21 bases separating them. Per germline, CDR1 MDHEN and CDR2 SYDVKM. The CDR3 runs to 15 residues. The CDR3 coding sequence is TGTGCCAGCACCTACCAGGGATTGGCAGGGGACGAGCAGTACTTC. This sequence encodes CASTYQGLAGDEQYF.

This clone was seen a single time. The chain carries TRBV28 and TRBJ2-5; no definite D call. Deletions cut 5 bases from V and 13 bases from J, with 17 bases between. Germline V gene sequence: CDR1 MDHEN, CDR2 SYDVKM. The CDR3 is 12 residues long. The CDR3 is CASSPDIVSLYF. The CDR3 DNA reads TGTGCCAGCAGTCCAGACATAGTTTCTTTGTACTTC.

The chain couples TRBV27 to TRBJ1-4; tentative D call: TRBD1 (6 bases). This CDR3 comprises 13 residues. Germline assignment: CDR1 MNHEY and CDR2 SMNVEV (reference sequence). V shed 3 bases and J shed 8 bases, with 10 bases lying between them. This CDR3 reads CASSFQGNEKLFF. For the CDR3, the DNA is TGTGCCAGCAGTTTCCAGGGGAACGAAAAACTGTTTTTT.

The chain links TRBV5-6 to TRBJ2-1, with 11 bases that match TRBD2. CDR3 length: 16 amino acids. The germline V gene encodes CDR1 SGHDT and CDR2 YYEEEE. J gave up 4 bases and V 0 bases, and 3 bases lay outside the gene matches. The CDR3 coding sequence is TGTGCCAGCAGCTTGGTGAGGACTAGCGGGTACAATGAGCAGTTCTTC. Translated, it gives CASSLVRTSGYNEQFF.

J is TRBJ2-5 and V is TRBV5-4, with TRBD1 as a possible D gene (6 bases). The CDR3 is made up of 15 amino acids. Trimming removed 4 bases from V and 1 base from J, with 14 bases in between. Germline V gene data show CDR1 as SGHNT and CDR2 as YYREEE (reference sequence). The CDR3 is CASSPGTRSQETQYF. CDR3 bases: TGTGCCAGCAGCCCCGGGACACGGAGCCAAGAGACCCAGTACTTC.

This rearrangement joins TRBV5-1 to TRBJ2-2; 10 nucleotides align to TRBD1. V lost 4 bases to trimming and J lost 3 bases; unmatched junction nucleotides: 6. In germline, CDR1 is SGHRS, CDR2 YFSETQ. The CDR3 is 16 amino acids. This chain's CDR3 is CASSEGQGMYTGELFF. CDR3 nucleotide sequence: TGCGCCAGCAGCGAGGGACAGGGGATGTACACCGGGGAGCTGTTTTTT.

The chain combines TRBV11-2 with TRBJ1-1; weak D call: TRBD1 (6 bases). The V gene lost 3 bases and the J gene lost 6 bases, with 14 bases spanning the gap. Looked up from germline, CDR1 is SGHAT and CDR2 is FQNNGV. This CDR3 is built from 14 residues. The CDR3 loop reads CASSFSLGTSEAFF. Written as DNA, the CDR3 is TGTGCCAGCAGCTTTAGCCTGGGGACATCTGAAGCTTTCTTT.

The chain employs TRBV6-5 and TRBJ2-1, with D possibly matching TRBD1 (5 bases). The CDR3 has 13 amino acids. V was trimmed by 8 bases and J by 4 bases, leaving 12 bases between them. CDR1 and CDR2 (germline): MNHEY, SVGAGI. CDR3 in amino acids: CASARALYNEQFF. CDR3 in DNA: TGTGCCAGCGCCAGGGCTCTTTACAATGAGCAGTTCTTC.

The V gene is TRBV6-1, the J gene TRBJ1-6, with 9 bases matching TRBD1. The trim removed 3 bases at V and 4 bases at J, leaving 1 base unmatched. The V gene's germline CDR1 is MNHNS and CDR2 SASEGT. The CDR3 runs 15 residues. The CDR3, as DNA: TGTGCCAGCAGTGACGGACAGGGGTATAATTCACCCCTCCACTTT. It specifies CASSDGQGYNSPLHF.

The chain uses TRBV7-8 and TRBJ1-4, with a weak D call TRBD1 (5 bases). Germline-derived CDR1 and CDR2 are SGHVS and FQNEAQ. The CDR3 consists of 14 residues. V was pared by 3 bases and J by 5 bases, with 10 bases between. The CDR3 DNA is TGTGCCAGCAGCTTCGGGGGGGGAAATGAAAAACTGTTTTTT. This encodes CASSFGGGNEKLFF.

V usage is TRBV7-6 and J usage is TRBJ2-1; TRBD2 aligns across 8 bases. This CDR3 is built from 15 residues. CDR1 is SGHVS, CDR2 FNYEAQ, per germline. Trimming removed 5 bases from V and 0 bases from J; junction bases left unmatched: 3. DNA for the CDR3: TGTGCCAGCAGCCAAGCGGGAGACTCCTACAATGAGCAGTTCTTC. This gives the protein CASSQAGDSYNEQFF.

The chain carries TRBV7-2 and TRBJ2-1, with 8 bases that match TRBD1. Germline CDR1 reads SGHTA; CDR2 reads FQGNSA. With 3 bases clipped from V and 4 bases from J, the junction kept 5 bases outside the gene matches. CDR3 length: 15 amino acids. CDR3: CASSFSGTGYNEQFF. CDR3 nucleotides: TGTGCCAGCAGCTTCTCGGGGACAGGTTACAATGAGCAGTTCTTC.

This chain joins TRBV27 and TRBJ1-6; 7 nucleotides match TRBD1. Germline V gene sequence: CDR1 MNHEY, CDR2 SMNVEV (reference sequence). Trimming cost V 4 bases and J 5 bases; bases outside gene matches: 8. The CDR3 runs 16 residues. The CDR3: CASSSQTGFDNSPLHF. The DNA for the CDR3 is TGTGCCAGCAGTTCACAGACAGGGTTCGATAATTCACCCCTCCACTTT.

A word on this clone: Relative to the germline gene, one junction end is altered; a read error may explain this. CDR3 loop: CASSLQGGSLAKNSQYF. The CDR3 coding sequence is TGTGCCAGCAGCTTGCAAGGGGGATCCTTGGCCAAAAACAGTCAGTACTTC. This sequence joins TRBV5-6 and TRBJ2-4; maybe TRBD1 (6 bases). Germline CDR1 reads SGHDT; CDR2 reads YYEEEE. The CDR3 is 17 residues long.

This clone was detected only a few times. The J gene is TRBJ2-6, the V gene TRBV7-9; D not certain. V was clipped by 6 bases and J by 0 bases, with 3 bases between them. The CDR3 consists of 13 residues. Per the germline V gene, CDR1 is SEHNR and CDR2 is FQNEAQ (reference sequence). This CDR3 is CASSNSGANVLTF. CDR3 in DNA: TGTGCCAGCAGTAACTCTGGGGCCAACGTCCTGACTTTC.

The rearrangement uses TRBV29-1 and TRBJ2-1; perhaps TRBD1 as D (6 bases). Between the trimmed V and J ends, which lost 6 bases and 10 bases, there was a span of 10 bases. The CDR3 runs 10 residues. CDR1 is SQVTM and CDR2 is ANQGSEA in the germline V gene. The CDR3 DNA reads as TGCAGCGTGGGACAAACCGAGCAGTTCTTC. It codes for CSVGQTEQFF.

This clone was seen more than once but under ten times. The rearrangement uses TRBV5-1 and TRBJ2-7, with TRBD2 matching over 12 bases. Germline CDR1 is SGHRS and CDR2 is YFSETQ. The CDR3 is 14 amino acids. After removal of 4 bases from V and 2 bases from J, the junction contained 1 base not matched to a gene. This chain's CDR3 is CASSLAGGTYEQYF. CDR3 in DNA: TGCGCCAGCAGCCTAGCGGGGGGGACCTACGAGCAGTACTTC.